This is a list of T cell receptor beta chains from one sample in a study of OX40 agonist ivuxolimab in advanced cancers. Sequencing used immunoSEQ multiplex PCR; TCRdb keeps in-frame clones, though not all of them. Of 90,000 or so clones in the sample, about 90% were seen once. The source material was CD4+ or CD8+ T cells sorted from blood, sampled in a trial of the OX40 agonist ivuxolimab. Receptors were obtained from an adult with an advanced solid tumor such as melanoma, head and neck, liver or kidney cancer. The CDR3 runs from the conserved cysteine through the conserved F or W. Each record gives: clone size, J gene, D gene, CDR3 length, V gene, CDR3 DNA, CDR3 protein. The D gene is left open where the match is weak. Not every row has a clone size; where given, it reads once, few, many or a size class.

clone size: NA
J gene: TRBJ1-1
D gene: NA
CDR3 length: 14
V gene: TRBV19
CDR3 DNA: TGTGCCAGTAGTATCACTCCACCGAACACTGAAGCTTTCTTT
CDR3 protein: CASSITPPNTEAFF

clone size: NA
J gene: TRBJ2-1
D gene: NA
CDR3 length: 13
V gene: TRBV6-5
CDR3 DNA: TGTGCCAGCATCCAGAACCCTGGCGGTGAGCAGTTCTTC
CDR3 protein: CASIQNPGGEQFF

clone size: NA
J gene: TRBJ1-1
D gene: NA
CDR3 length: 14
V gene: TRBV4-3
CDR3 DNA: TGCGCCAGCAGCCCACAACAGGGAGGTACTGAAGCTTTCTTT
CDR3 protein: CASSPQQGGTEAFF

clone size: NA
J gene: TRBJ2-3
D gene: NA
CDR3 length: 15
V gene: TRBV7-6
CDR3 DNA: TGTGCCAGCAGCTTAATGGTTTCCACCACAGATACGCAGTATTTT
CDR3 protein: CASSLMVSTTDTQYF

clone size: NA
J gene: TRBJ2-1
D gene: NA
CDR3 length: 13
V gene: TRBV30
CDR3 DNA: TGTGCCTGGAGGCCATCGAGATACAATGAGCAGTTCTTC
CDR3 protein: CAWRPSRYNEQFF

clone size: NA
J gene: TRBJ1-3
D gene: NA
CDR3 length: 12
V gene: TRBV30
CDR3 DNA: TGTGCCTGGAGTGTTGCGGGAAACACCATATATTTT
CDR3 protein: CAWSVAGNTIYF

clone size: NA
J gene: TRBJ2-1
D gene: NA
CDR3 length: 13
V gene: TRBV6-5
CDR3 DNA: TGTGCCAGCAGTCCTGCGGGGCAGGCTGAGCAGTTCTTC
CDR3 protein: CASSPAGQAEQFF

clone size: once
J gene: TRBJ2-5
D gene: NA
CDR3 length: 11
V gene: TRBV11-2
CDR3 DNA: TGTGCCAGCAGTTTTCAAGAGACCCAGTACTTC
CDR3 protein: CASSFQETQYF

clone size: NA
J gene: TRBJ2-7
D gene: NA
CDR3 length: 13
V gene: TRBV30
CDR3 DNA: TGTGCCTGGAGTCTGACAGGTTCCTACGAGCAGTACTTC
CDR3 protein: CAWSLTGSYEQYF

clone size: NA
J gene: TRBJ1-5
D gene: TRBD1
CDR3 length: 14
V gene: TRBV28
CDR3 DNA: TGTGCCAGCAGTCCACAGGGGATGGGGCAGCCCCAGCATTTT
CDR3 protein: CASSPQGMGQPQHF

clone size: NA
J gene: TRBJ2-1
D gene: NA
CDR3 length: 14
V gene: TRBV7-2
CDR3 DNA: TGTGCCAGCAGCTTAGCTGGGATCTACAATGAGCAGTTCTTC
CDR3 protein: CASSLAGIYNEQFF

clone size: once
J gene: TRBJ2-1
D gene: NA
CDR3 length: 14
V gene: TRBV28
CDR3 DNA: TGTGCCAGCAGTTTATTGGGGGGAAGGAATGAGCAGTTCTTC
CDR3 protein: CASSLLGGRNEQFF

clone size: NA
J gene: TRBJ2-2
D gene: NA
CDR3 length: 12
V gene: TRBV9
CDR3 DNA: TGTGCCAGCAGCGTAGCTGGCGGGGAGCTGTTTTTT
CDR3 protein: CASSVAGGELFF

clone size: NA
J gene: TRBJ2-1
D gene: TRBD2
CDR3 length: 15
V gene: TRBV6-6
CDR3 DNA: TGTGCCAGCAGTCTAACTAGCGGGGGGAGGAACAACGAGTTCTTC
CDR3 protein: CASSLTSGGRNNEFF

clone size: NA
J gene: TRBJ2-7
D gene: NA
CDR3 length: 11
V gene: TRBV20-1
CDR3 DNA: TGCAGTGGGAGTAGCTCCTACGAGCAGTACTTC
CDR3 protein: CSGSSSYEQYF

clone size: NA
J gene: TRBJ1-1
D gene: NA
CDR3 length: 13
V gene: TRBV30
CDR3 DNA: TGTGCCTGGAGCCTGGGGCTGAACACTGAAGCTTTCTTT
CDR3 protein: CAWSLGLNTEAFF

clone size: NA
J gene: TRBJ2-2
D gene: NA
CDR3 length: 15
V gene: TRBV19
CDR3 DNA: TGTGCCAGTAGTGGACAGCTTCCGAACACCGGGGAGCTGTTTTTT
CDR3 protein: CASSGQLPNTGELFF

clone size: once
J gene: TRBJ2-1
D gene: TRBD2
CDR3 length: 14
V gene: TRBV27
CDR3 DNA: TGTGCCAGCAGTAGTGGCGGGAGGATCTATGAGCAGTTCTTC
CDR3 protein: CASSSGGRIYEQFF

clone size: NA
J gene: TRBJ1-1
D gene: NA
CDR3 length: 13
V gene: TRBV18
CDR3 DNA: TGTGCCAGCTCACCACCGTTGAACACTGAAGCTTTCTTT
CDR3 protein: CASSPPLNTEAFF

clone size: NA
J gene: TRBJ2-3
D gene: TRBD2
CDR3 length: 14
V gene: TRBV9
CDR3 DNA: TGTGCCAGCAGCGTCGGGGGGTGGGCAGATACGCAGTATTTT
CDR3 protein: CASSVGGWADTQYF

clone size: NA
J gene: TRBJ2-2
D gene: TRBD2
CDR3 length: 14
V gene: TRBV6-1
CDR3 DNA: TGTGCCAGCAGCCTAACTAGCGACACCGGGGAGCTGTTTTTT
CDR3 protein: CASSLTSDTGELFF

clone size: NA
J gene: TRBJ2-6
D gene: NA
CDR3 length: 16
V gene: TRBV28
CDR3 DNA: TGTGCCAGCACCACGACTGGAGGCTCTGGGGCCAACGTCCTGACTTTC
CDR3 protein: CASTTTGGSGANVLTF

clone size: NA
J gene: TRBJ2-1
D gene: TRBD2
CDR3 length: 17
V gene: TRBV5-1
CDR3 DNA: TGCGCCAGCAGCGGGACTAGCGGGGGTAGCTCCTACAATGAGCAGTTCTTC
CDR3 protein: CASSGTSGGSSYNEQFF

clone size: NA
J gene: TRBJ1-1
D gene: NA
CDR3 length: 14
V gene: TRBV15
CDR3 DNA: TGTGCCACCAGCAGTAGGGAACAGAACACTGAAGCTTTCTTT
CDR3 protein: CATSSREQNTEAFF

clone size: NA
J gene: TRBJ2-1
D gene: NA
CDR3 length: 14
V gene: TRBV6-5
CDR3 DNA: TGTGCCAGCAGTTACGTGGCAGCTTACAATGAGCAGTTCTTC
CDR3 protein: CASSYVAAYNEQFF

clone size: NA
J gene: TRBJ2-1
D gene: NA
CDR3 length: 11
V gene: TRBV13
CDR3 DNA: TGTGCCAGCAGCTCCCTCAATGAGCAGTTCTTC
CDR3 protein: CASSSLNEQFF

clone size: NA
J gene: TRBJ2-7
D gene: NA
CDR3 length: 13
V gene: TRBV5-6
CDR3 DNA: TGTGCCAGCAGCTGGACCGGCTCCTACGAGCAGTACTTC
CDR3 protein: CASSWTGSYEQYF

clone size: NA
J gene: TRBJ2-3
D gene: TRBD1
CDR3 length: 13
V gene: TRBV27
CDR3 DNA: TGTGCCAGCTCAAACCAGGGGGCAGATACGCAGTATTTT
CDR3 protein: CASSNQGADTQYF

clone size: NA
J gene: TRBJ1-5
D gene: TRBD1
CDR3 length: 14
V gene: TRBV28
CDR3 DNA: TGTGCCAGCAGCCTTAGACAGGGGTATCAGCCCCAGCATTTT
CDR3 protein: CASSLRQGYQPQHF

clone size: NA
J gene: TRBJ1-1
D gene: NA
CDR3 length: 16
V gene: TRBV14
CDR3 DNA: TGTGCCAGCAGCCGCCCCTGGCAAGGGATGAACACTGAAGCTTTCTTT
CDR3 protein: CASSRPWQGMNTEAFF